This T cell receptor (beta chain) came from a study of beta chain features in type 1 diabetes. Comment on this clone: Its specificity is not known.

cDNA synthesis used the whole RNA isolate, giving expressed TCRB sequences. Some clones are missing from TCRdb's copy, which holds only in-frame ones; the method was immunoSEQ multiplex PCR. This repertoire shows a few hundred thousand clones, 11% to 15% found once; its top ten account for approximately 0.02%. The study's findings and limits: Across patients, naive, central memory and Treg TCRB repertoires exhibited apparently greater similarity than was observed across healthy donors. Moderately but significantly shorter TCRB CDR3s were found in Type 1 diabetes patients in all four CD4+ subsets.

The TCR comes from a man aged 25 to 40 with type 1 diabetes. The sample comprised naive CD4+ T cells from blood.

The CDR3 nucleotides read TGTGCCAGCAGTCACCTGAGCGGCGGTACAGATACGCAGTATTTT. Amino acids: CASSHLSGGTDTQYF. The chain is built from TRBV27 and TRBJ2-3; possible D gene TRBD2, 5 bases. V lost 5 bases, J lost 3 bases, and 15 bases lay in between. Germline V gives CDR1 MNHEY, CDR2 SMNVEV (reference sequence). CDR3 length equals 15 residues.